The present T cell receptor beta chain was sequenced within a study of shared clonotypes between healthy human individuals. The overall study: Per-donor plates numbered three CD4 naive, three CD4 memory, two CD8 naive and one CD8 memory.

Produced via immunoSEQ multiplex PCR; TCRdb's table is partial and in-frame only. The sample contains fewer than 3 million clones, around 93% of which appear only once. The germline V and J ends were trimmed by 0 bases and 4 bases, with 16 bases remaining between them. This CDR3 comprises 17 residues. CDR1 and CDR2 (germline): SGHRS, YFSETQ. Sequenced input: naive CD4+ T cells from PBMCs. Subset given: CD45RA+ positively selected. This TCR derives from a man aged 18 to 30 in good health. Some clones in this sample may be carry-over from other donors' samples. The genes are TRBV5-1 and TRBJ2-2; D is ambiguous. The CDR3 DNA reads TGCGCCAGCAGCTTGGCTCACAGCATCAGGACCACCGGGGAGCTGTTTTTT. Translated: CASSLAHSIRTTGELFF.